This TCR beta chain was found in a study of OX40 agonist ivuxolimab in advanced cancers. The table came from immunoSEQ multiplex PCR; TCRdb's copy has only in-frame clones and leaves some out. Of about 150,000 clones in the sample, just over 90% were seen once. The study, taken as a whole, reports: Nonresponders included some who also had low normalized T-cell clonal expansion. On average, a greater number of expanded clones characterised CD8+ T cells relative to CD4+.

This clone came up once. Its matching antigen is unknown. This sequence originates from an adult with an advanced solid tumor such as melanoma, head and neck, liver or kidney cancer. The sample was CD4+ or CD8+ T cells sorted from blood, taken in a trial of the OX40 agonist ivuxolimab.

The chain's CDR3 is CASSQGYTSSYNSPLHF. Here the CDR3 DNA reads TGCGCCAGCAGCCAAGGGTACACTAGCTCCTATAATTCACCCCTCCACTTT. The chain is built from TRBV4-3 and TRBJ1-6; no clear D gene. Germline V lookup: CDR1 LGHNA, CDR2 YSLEER. V was shortened by 1 base and J by 0 bases, with 10 bases between the two germline ends. The CDR3 is made up of 17 amino acids.